These 16 T cell receptor beta chains were all obtained from the same sample, sequenced in a study of chemoradiotherapy in HPV16-positive cancers. TCRdb's copy holds only in-frame clones and misses some; the assay was immunoSEQ multiplex PCR. Of about 3,400 clones in the sample, 80% to 95% were seen once. The material was blood, obtained from a patient who underwent chemoradiotherapy. These receptors were taken from a human donor with HPV-associated anogenital cancer.

V gene TRBV6-5 combines with J gene TRBJ2-1; 9 bases line up with TRBD2. Trimming at V came to 6 bases and at J to 9 bases, leaving 12 bases not matched to a gene. CDR3 length equals 15 residues. CDR1 and CDR2 (germline): MNHEY, SVGAGI. The CDR3 DNA sequence: TGTGCCAGCAGACCGCCGAGACTAGCGGTCCGTGAGCAGTTCTTC. As protein: CASRPPRLAVREQFF.

The rearrangement links TRBV27 to TRBJ2-7; tentative D call: TRBD1 (6 bases). V lost 6 bases, J lost 6 bases, and 12 bases lay in between. CDR1 MNHEY and CDR2 SMNVEV come from the germline V gene (reference sequence). The CDR3 consists of 12 residues. The CDR3: CASSSRGAEQYF. CDR3 DNA sequence: TGTGCCAGCAGCTCCAGGGGTGCCGAGCAGTACTTC.

The gene calls are TRBV12-5 and TRBJ2-1; 7 bases are shared with TRBD1. With V trimmed by 1 base and J by 9 bases, 12 bases remained unmatched. The CDR3 is 16 residues long. Germline V gene lookup returns CDR1 LGHNT and CDR2 FRNRAP. The CDR3 region has the DNA TGTGCTAGTGGTTTGGGACCTCCGAGACAGGGCATTGAGCAGTTCTTC. Translated, it gives CASGLGPPRQGIEQFF.

V and J are TRBV7-9 and TRBJ1-1, with D unresolved. CDR3 size: 15 residues. Per the germline V gene, CDR1 is SEHNR and CDR2 is FQNEAQ (reference sequence). The ends were cut back, 1 base at V and 6 bases at J, with 15 bases in the middle. CDR3 nucleotides: TGTGCCAGCAGCTTAGTGGGGTCCCGGTCCCCTGAAGCTTTCTTT. Residues: CASSLVGSRSPEAFF.

The chain combines TRBV7-6 with TRBJ1-5, with TRBD1 as a possible D gene (6 bases). Germline V gives CDR1 SGHVS, CDR2 FNYEAQ. The CDR3 covers 15 residues. The V gene lost 4 bases and the J gene lost 0 bases, with 10 bases spanning the gap. The CDR3 DNA reads as TGTGCCAGCAGCTCCTACAGGGATAGCAATCAGCCCCAGCATTTT. This encodes CASSSYRDSNQPQHF.

The chain carries TRBV2 and TRBJ1-2, with D tentatively TRBD1 (5 bases). The CDR3 sequence is 12 residues long. V lost 3 bases and J 6 bases, leaving 8 bases between the germline ends. Germline V CDR1 and CDR2: SNHLY, FYNNEI. The CDR3 here is CASSETEDGYTF. DNA of the CDR3: TGTGCCAGCAGTGAGACAGAGGATGGCTACACCTTC.

V gene TRBV20-1 combines with J gene TRBJ1-2, with D possibly matching TRBD1 (6 bases). The CDR3 has 11 amino acids. Germline V gene sequence: CDR1 DFQATT, CDR2 SNEGSKA (reference sequence). Trimming left V 5 bases short and J 6 bases short, with 10 bases between. The CDR3 DNA sequence: TGCAGTGCTCTGGCAGGGGATGGCTACACCTTC. Protein product: CSALAGDGYTF.

This chain joins TRBV20-1 and TRBJ2-2; 7 nucleotides align to TRBD1. Germline values: CDR1 DFQATT, CDR2 SNEGSKA (reference sequence). Losses at the gene ends were 6 bases for V and 6 bases for J; bases not matched to a gene: 1. This CDR3 has 11 amino acids. CDR3 bases: TGCAGTGCAAGGGGGCCCGGGGAGCTGTTTTTT. Translation gives CSARGPGELFF.

This clone was detected once. This sequence joins TRBV7-8 and TRBJ2-1, with a weak D call TRBD2 (6 bases). The germline gives CDR1 SGHVS, CDR2 FQNEAQ. V was clipped by 5 bases and J by 8 bases, with 16 bases between them. This CDR3 is built from 14 residues. The CDR3 here is CASSPTGVLDEQFF. The CDR3 DNA sequence: TGTGCCAGCAGCCCGACGGGGGTCCTCGATGAGCAGTTCTTC.

This clone came up a few times. This sequence joins TRBV18 and TRBJ1-2; D remains ambiguous. V lost 2 bases and J 7 bases, leaving 14 bases between the germline ends. This CDR3 spans 14 amino acids. Germline V gene lookup returns CDR1 KGHSH and CDR2 LQKENI. The CDR3 nucleotides read TGTGCCAGCTCACCAGGTAGTAGCGGGTCTGGCTACACCTTC. It codes for CASSPGSSGSGYTF.

This clone was recorded only once. This chain joins TRBV14 and TRBJ1-5; weak D call: TRBD1 (6 bases). This CDR3 has 15 residues. Trimming removed 4 bases at V and 4 bases at J, with 14 bases between. The germline gives CDR1 SGHDN, CDR2 FVKESK. CDR3 region: CASSPALTGNQPQHF. The DNA for the CDR3 is TGTGCCAGCAGCCCAGCCTTAACAGGGAATCAGCCCCAGCATTTT.

The V call is TRBV30, the J call TRBJ2-1, with TRBD2 matching over 7 bases. Germline-derived CDR1 and CDR2 are GTSNPN and SVGIG (reference sequence). Germline trimming cut 1 base from V and 3 bases from J; bases unmatched to any gene: 6. CDR3 length: 15 residues. The CDR3: CAWSATSEGYNEQFF. In DNA form, the CDR3 reads TGTGCCTGGAGTGCTACTAGCGAAGGCTACAATGAGCAGTTCTTC.

CDR3 sequence (DNA): TGTGCCAGCAGCTTAGCCACGAACACCGGGGAGCTGTTTTTT. This translates into CASSLATNTGELFF. The rearrangement uses TRBV7-2 and TRBJ2-2; D remains ambiguous. The germline gives CDR1 SGHTA, CDR2 FQGNSA. The germline V and J ends were trimmed by 0 bases and 0 bases, with 2 bases remaining between them. This CDR3 has 14 amino acids.

This chain connects TRBV7-2 to TRBJ1-1; D call uncertain. Germline V CDR1 and CDR2: SGHTA, FQGNSA. This CDR3 comprises 12 residues. V lost 2 bases to trimming and J lost 8 bases, with 9 bases between them. The CDR3 sequence: CASSLTPGEAFF. The DNA for the CDR3 is TGTGCCAGCAGCTTAACCCCCGGGGAAGCTTTCTTT.

This clone was picked up one time. The V and J genes are TRBV4-1 and TRBJ1-5; the D gene is possibly TRBD1 (5 bases). Germline-derived CDR1 and CDR2 are MGHRA and YSYEKL. V gave up 0 bases and J gave up 2 bases, with 14 bases separating them. This CDR3 contains 17 residues. The CDR3 coding sequence is TGCGCCAGCAGCCAAGATCCGGGGCAGTCGGGCAATCAGCCCCAGCATTTT. It specifies CASSQDPGQSGNQPQHF.

The CDR3 region has the DNA TGCGCCAGCAGCCAAGTAGGTGAGGGTATTGAGCAGTTCTTC. It yields the protein CASSQVGEGIEQFF. V usage is TRBV4-1 and J usage is TRBJ2-1; maybe TRBD2 (5 bases). V gave up 1 base and J gave up 9 bases, with 13 bases separating them. Germline V gene lookup returns CDR1 MGHRA and CDR2 YSYEKL. The CDR3 consists of 14 residues.